Below are 19 T cell receptor beta chains sequenced from a single sample in a study of blood T cell repertoires in COVID-19. Generated by immunoSEQ multiplex PCR, the TCRdb table keeps only in-frame clones and is missing some. The profile shows approximately 140,000 clones, 65% to 90% of them singletons. The specimen sequenced was PBMCs or T cells enriched from blood (not recorded which). The receptors derive from a woman between 45 and 60 years old who had recovered from COVID-19.

This clone came up once. V is TRBV5-4 and J is TRBJ2-7; 7 bases match TRBD1. The CDR3 is 16 residues long. Trimming took 3 bases from V and 0 from J; bases not matched to a gene: 9. Germline V CDR1 and CDR2: SGHNT, YYREEE (reference sequence). The CDR3, as DNA: TGTGCCAGCAGCTCAAGGGGGCTGGGTACCTCCTACGAGCAGTACTTC. Protein: CASSSRGLGTSYEQYF.

DNA for the CDR3: TGTGCCAGCAGCTCTGTTTTATACGGGGGGACGGTCTATAGCAATCAGCCCCAGCATTTT. Protein product: CASSSVLYGGTVYSNQPQHF. This chain joins TRBV6-6 and TRBJ1-5; D is perhaps TRBD1 (5 bases). The V gene's germline CDR1 is MNHNY and CDR2 SVGAGI (reference sequence). The CDR3 is made up of 20 amino acids. The V gene lost 6 bases and the J gene lost 0 bases, with 27 bases spanning the gap.

This sequence joins TRBV7-2 and TRBJ1-1; no clear D. Germline lookup yields CDR1 SGHTA and CDR2 FQGNSA. V shed 1 base and J shed 1 base, with 13 bases lying between them. This CDR3 contains 16 residues. This CDR3 is CASSLGGGGWNTEAFF. Written as DNA, the CDR3 is TGTGCCAGCAGCTTAGGTGGAGGCGGTTGGAACACTGAAGCTTTCTTT. The full variable domain, with the rest looked up from reference TRBV7-2 and TRBJ1-1, is GAGVSQSPSNKVTEKGKDVELRCDPISGHTALYWYRQSLGQGLEFLIYFQGNSAPDKSGLPSDRFSAERTGGSVSTLTIQRTQQEDSAVYLCASSLGGGGWNTEAFFGQGTRLTVV.

This clone was detected a few times. The gene calls are TRBV11-2 and TRBJ2-2, with 8 bases matching TRBD1. The germline V gene has CDR1 SGHAT and CDR2 FQNNGV. V was pared by 5 bases and J by 6 bases, with 2 bases of the junction left unmatched. This CDR3 is 13 amino acids long. CDR3 protein: CASSQDRAGELFF. As DNA, the CDR3 is TGTGCCAGCAGCCAGGACAGGGCCGGGGAGCTGTTTTTT.

The gene calls are TRBV6-4 and TRBJ1-1; 8 nucleotides match TRBD1. CDR1 MRHNA and CDR2 SNTAGT come from the germline V gene. The CDR3 totals 14 residues. V shed 7 bases, J shed 3 bases, and the junction held 7 bases outside the gene matches. This CDR3 reads CASKLQGGHTEAFF. The CDR3 nucleotides are TGTGCCAGCAAACTACAGGGGGGGCACACTGAAGCTTTCTTT.

This sequence joins TRBV2 and TRBJ2-7; 11 positions match TRBD2. The CDR3 length is 16 residues. CDR1 and CDR2 from the germline V gene are SNHLY and FYNNEI. The trim removed 3 bases at V and 2 bases at J, leaving 6 bases unmatched. CDR3 DNA: TGTGCCAGCAGTGATATTGGGACTAGCGGAACCTACGAGCAGTACTTC. Protein sequence: CASSDIGTSGTYEQYF.

V and J are TRBV5-4 and TRBJ2-7; D perhaps matches TRBD2 (5 bases). The CDR3 spans 11 residues. V lost 4 bases and J 7 bases, leaving 9 bases between the germline ends. Germline values: CDR1 SGHNT, CDR2 YYREEE (reference sequence). The DNA for the CDR3 is TGTGCCAGCAGCCCTGGGAGAGAGCAGTACTTC. The encoded protein is CASSPGREQYF.

This rearrangement joins TRBV12-5 to TRBJ1-1, with TRBD1 identical over 9 bases. V was clipped by 4 bases and J by 2 bases; unmatched bases: 5. Germline V gives CDR1 LGHNT, CDR2 FRNRAP. This CDR3 comprises 15 residues. This CDR3 is CASGSGTGINTEAFF. Here the CDR3 DNA reads TGTGCTAGTGGTTCGGGGACAGGGATAAACACTGAAGCTTTCTTT.

This CDR3 reads CASSPADRVRGIQYF. CDR3 bases: TGTGCCAGCAGCCCAGCGGACAGGGTGAGAGGCATTCAGTACTTC. V usage is TRBV27 and J usage is TRBJ2-4; TRBD1 agrees at 8 bases. V shed 6 bases, J shed 9 bases, and the junction held 13 bases outside the gene matches. The CDR3 is made up of 15 amino acids. Germline V gene sequence: CDR1 MNHEY, CDR2 SMNVEV (reference sequence).

The rearrangement uses TRBV7-6 and TRBJ1-1; D unclear. V was clipped by 1 base and J by 1 base, with 7 bases between them. The CDR3 is 14 residues long. In germline, CDR1 is SGHVS, CDR2 FNYEAQ. CDR3 in amino acids: CASSLDPGNTEAFF. DNA of the CDR3: TGTGCCAGCAGCTTAGACCCAGGGAACACTGAAGCTTTCTTT. Combining the CDR3 with reference TRBV7-6 and TRBJ1-1 gives the whole variable domain GAGVSQSPRYKVTKRGQDVALRCDPISGHVSLYWYRQALGQGPEFLTYFNYEAQQDKSGLPNDRFSAERPEGSISTLTIQRTEQRDSAMYRCASSLDPGNTEAFFGQGTRLTVV.

This clone showed up just once. This chain connects TRBV19 to TRBJ1-6; 7 bases line up with TRBD1. The CDR3 has 17 amino acids. The V and J ends lost 6 bases and 3 bases, in that order; junction bases with no gene match: 11. Germline V gives CDR1 LNHDA, CDR2 SQIVND (reference sequence). CDR3 DNA: TGTGCCAGTAGCCCCACAGGGGAGTTTGGCTATAATTCACCCCTCCACTTT. Translating gives CASSPTGEFGYNSPLHF.

The chain uses TRBV27 and TRBJ1-4, with 7 bases that match TRBD1. The CDR3 sequence is 16 residues long. The J segment lost 0 bases and the V segment lost 4 bases, leaving 5 bases of the junction unmatched. CDR1 and CDR2 from the germline V gene are MNHEY and SMNVEV (reference sequence). This CDR3 is CASSWDSRATNEKLFF. CDR3 nucleotides: TGTGCCAGCAGTTGGGACAGCAGAGCAACTAATGAAAAACTGTTTTTT.

The chain combines TRBV5-5 with TRBJ2-1, with D tentatively TRBD2 (6 bases). CDR3 length equals 12 residues. V lost 4 bases, J lost 6 bases, and 8 bases lay in between. CDR1 SGHKS and CDR2 YYEKEE come from the germline V gene (reference sequence). The DNA of the CDR3 is TGTGCCAGCAGCCTCGGGGGCAATGAGCAGTTCTTC. Translation gives CASSLGGNEQFF.

This CDR3 reads CSVEDPGGNYGYTF. CDR3 DNA sequence: TGCAGCGTTGAAGACCCCGGAGGAAACTATGGCTACACCTTC. The chain employs TRBV29-1 and TRBJ1-2; D call uncertain. The CDR3 has 14 amino acids. Deletions cut 0 bases from V and 2 bases from J, with 10 bases between. The germline V gene has CDR1 SQVTM and CDR2 ANQGSEA.

The rearrangement uses TRBV3-1 (or the pseudogene TRBV3-2) and TRBJ2-1, with 14 bases matching TRBD2. Germline V gene lookup returns CDR1 LGHDT and CDR2 YNNKEL (reference sequence). Unmatched junction bases numbered 5, after V lost 1 base and J lost 3 bases. The CDR3 spans 18 residues. CDR3 in DNA: TGTGCCAGCAGCCAAGCGGGGACTAGCGGGGGTATCTACAATGAGCAGTTCTTC. Amino acid sequence: CASSQAGTSGGIYNEQFF.

The V call is TRBV5-1, the J call TRBJ1-1; 8 nucleotides match TRBD1. In germline, CDR1 is SGHRS, CDR2 YFSETQ. The CDR3 has 17 amino acids. V shed 0 bases and J 0 bases; nucleotides not matched to a gene: 7. The CDR3, as DNA: TGCGCCAGCAGCTTGGGGCAGGGGGCCTTTATGAACACTGAAGCTTTCTTT. Translation: CASSLGQGAFMNTEAFF.

The gene calls are TRBV4-3 and TRBJ2-7; possible D gene TRBD1, 6 bases. V lost 4 bases and J lost 3, with 10 bases in between. Per germline, CDR1 LGHNA and CDR2 YSLEER. This CDR3 comprises 13 residues. In DNA form, the CDR3 reads TGCGCCAGCAGCCCGGGCAGGGGCTACGAGCAGTACTTC. Translated: CASSPGRGYEQYF.

The rearrangement links TRBV19 to TRBJ2-5; 7 nucleotides line up with TRBD2. CDR1 and CDR2 from the germline V gene are LNHDA and SQIVND (reference sequence). The junction had 6 bases not matched to a gene; V was cut back by 3 bases and J by 2 bases. The CDR3 is 15 amino acids. Here the CDR3 reads CASSIRGGRQETQYF. The CDR3 DNA reads TGTGCCAGTAGTATTAGGGGAGGGCGACAAGAGACCCAGTACTTC.

This chain joins TRBV12-3 or TRBV12-4 and TRBJ2-7; TRBD2 might be the D (7 bases). CDR3 length: 13 residues. Trimming removed 7 bases from V and 2 bases from J, with 12 bases in between. This chain's CDR3 is CASMRGGPYEQYF. The CDR3 DNA reads as TGTGCCAGCATGAGGGGGGGCCCCTACGAGCAGTACTTC.